These T cell receptor beta chains were read from a single sample in a study of T cells in localized non-small cell lung cancer. Sequenced by immunoSEQ multiplex PCR; TCRdb stores in-frame clones only, minus some. The sample contains some 1,600 clones, 24% of which appear only once. The sequences come from lung tumor tissue, collected before any cancer treatment. The receptors derive from a male donor aged 60 or over with stage II lung adenocarcinoma. Each CDR3 is given with its conserved first and last residue. Fields, in order: V gene, J gene, CDR3 protein.

>TRBV19|TRBJ1-1
CASSLTAWNTEAFF
>TRBV2|TRBJ1-5
CASSAGTGYSNQPQHF
>TRBV11-3|TRBJ2-1
CASSLGSGMFEQFF
>TRBV28|TRBJ1-2
CASSLSAGGHGYGYTF
>TRBV19|TRBJ1-1
CASTQRPWGNTEAFF
>TRBV14|TRBJ1-2
CASSQGTGIFGGYTF
>TRBV11-3|TRBJ1-1
CASSSSGRGPEAFF
>TRBV19|TRBJ2-1
CASSNSRGSFYNEQFF
>TRBV11-3|TRBJ1-2
CASSLVGRVFGYTF
>TRBV6-8|TRBJ2-2
CASSDGVTNTGELFF
>TRBV6-8|TRBJ1-1
CASSLMPGQTNTEAFF
>TRBV5-1|TRBJ2-7
CASSLGSVPGLYEQYF
>TRBV6-8|TRBJ1-1
CASSSPGYREDTEAFF
>TRBV11-3|TRBJ2-5
CASSSDRTGETQYF
>TRBV6-8|TRBJ1-5
CASSVDTNQPQHF
>TRBV19|TRBJ1-5
CASSPLLGGNQPQHF
>TRBV5-1|TRBJ2-2
CASSFWVNTGELFF
>TRBV11-3|TRBJ1-3
CASSIGPGPTMNTIYF
>TRBV19|TRBJ1-1
CASSKGHLGTEAFF
>TRBV6-8|TRBJ1-3
CASSPTTLGNTIYF
>TRBV11-3|TRBJ2-3
CASSLGQGVIDTQYF
>TRBV28|TRBJ1-2
CASSLVAYGYTF